This T cell receptor (beta chain) was recorded in a study of blood T cell repertoires in COVID-19. Germline V CDR1 and CDR2: SGHRS, YFSETQ. The germline V and J ends were trimmed by 2 bases and 7 bases, with 19 bases remaining between them. This CDR3 comprises 15 residues. This clone has only a few counts. Generated by immunoSEQ multiplex PCR, the TCRdb table keeps only in-frame clones and is missing some. The sample consists of around 260,000 clones, over 80% of them appearing once. Sequenced input: peripheral blood. The clonotype comes from a woman in her thirties or forties who had recovered from COVID-19. The chain links TRBV5-1 to TRBJ2-7, with D possibly matching TRBD2 (7 bases). The CDR3 is CASSFTPGGGQEQYF. CDR3 sequence (DNA): TGCGCCAGCAGCTTCACCCCCGGCGGGGGCCAAGAGCAGTACTTC. The full variable domain, with the rest looked up from reference TRBV5-1 and TRBJ2-7, is KAGVTQTPRYLIKTRGQQVTLSCSPISGHRSVSWYQQTPGQGLQFLFEYFSETQRNKGNFPGRFSGRQFSNSRSEMNVSTLELGDSALYLCASSFTPGGGQEQYFGPGTRLTVT.